Relative to its sample, the clone carrying this T cell receptor beta chain is medium-sized. Its antigen is undetermined. This sample was taken from a study of type 1 regulatory T cells. Turning to the study itself: T-allo10 is a Tr1-enriched, alloantigen-specific CD4 T cell product made in vitro. General study points: Compared with non-Tr1 cells, Tr1 cells showed a narrower TCR repertoire.

Per germline, CDR1 SGHRS and CDR2 YFSETQ. The V and J ends lost 1 base and 1 base, in that order; junction bases with no gene match: 2. The CDR3 sequence is 14 residues long. MiXCR was run by TCRdb on the reads, yielding one entry per CDR3 protein. The repertoire holds under 75,000 distinct CDR3 sequences, with less than 25% as singletons. This chain links TRBV5-1 with TRBJ2-7; 7 bases are a match to TRBD2. This TCR was sampled from a human donor in good health. Input material: cultured type 1 regulatory T (Tr1) cells, either the whole culture or a sorted fraction (not recorded which). CDR3 sequence: CASSLLAESYEQYF. CDR3 sequence (DNA): TGCGCCAGCAGCTTGCTAGCGGAGTCCTACGAGCAGTACTTC.